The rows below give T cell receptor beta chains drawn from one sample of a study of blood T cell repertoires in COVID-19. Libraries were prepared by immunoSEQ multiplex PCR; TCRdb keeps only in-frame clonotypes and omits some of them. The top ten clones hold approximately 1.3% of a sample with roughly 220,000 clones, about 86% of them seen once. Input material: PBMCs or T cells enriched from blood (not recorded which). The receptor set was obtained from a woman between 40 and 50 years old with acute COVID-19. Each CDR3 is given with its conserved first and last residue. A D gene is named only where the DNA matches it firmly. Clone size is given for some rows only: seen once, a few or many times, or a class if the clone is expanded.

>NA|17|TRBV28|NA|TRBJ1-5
TGTGCCAGCAGTTTCGTACTACAGGCGGTGGGCAATCAGCCCCAGCATTTT
CASSFVLQAVGNQPQHF
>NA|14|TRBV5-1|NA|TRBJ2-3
TGCGCCAGCAGACAGGGGGGGGACACAGATACGCAGTATTTT
CASRQGGDTDTQYF
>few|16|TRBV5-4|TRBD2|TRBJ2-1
TGTGCCAGCAGCAGAGACGGGACTAGCTCCTACAATGAGCAGTTCTTC
CASSRDGTSSYNEQFF
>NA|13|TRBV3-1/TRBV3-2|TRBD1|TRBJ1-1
TGTGCCAGCAGCCAAGCACAGGGGTCTGAAGCTTTCTTT
CASSQAQGSEAFF
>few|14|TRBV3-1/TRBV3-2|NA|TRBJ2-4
TGTGCCAGCAGCCAATTAAGGGGAAAAAACATTCAGTACTTC
CASSQLRGKNIQYF
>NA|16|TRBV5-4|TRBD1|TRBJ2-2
TGTGCCAGCAGCTACCGGGACAGGGGGCCCACCGGGGAGCTGTTTTTT
CASSYRDRGPTGELFF
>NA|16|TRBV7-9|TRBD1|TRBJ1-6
TGTGCCAGCAGCTCGGCCGGGACAGGGGGTAATTCACCCCTCCACTTT
CASSSAGTGGNSPLHF
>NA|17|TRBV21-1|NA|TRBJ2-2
TGTGCCAGCAGCGCCTTCGGGAAGCGGGGTAACGACGGGGAGCTGTTTTTT
CASSAFGKRGNDGELFF
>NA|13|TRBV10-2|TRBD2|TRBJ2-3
TGCGCCAGCACGAGCGGGGGCACAGATACGCAGTATTTT
CASTSGGTDTQYF
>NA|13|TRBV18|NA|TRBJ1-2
TGTGCCAGCTCACGCGGGGGTGGGTATGGCTACACCTTC
CASSRGGGYGYTF
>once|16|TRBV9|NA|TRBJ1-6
TGTGCCAGCAGCGTTAACCCCACAGGTTCTAATTCACCCCTCCACTTT
CASSVNPTGSNSPLHF
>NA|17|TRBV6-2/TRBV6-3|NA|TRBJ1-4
TGTGCCAGCAGTTACGGGGGCTTCCTTGCAACTAATGAAAAACTGTTTTTT
CASSYGGFLATNEKLFF
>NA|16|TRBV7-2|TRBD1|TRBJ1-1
TGTGCCAGCAGCCTCCGGGCAGGGGGCACGGGCACTGAAGCTTTCTTT
CASSLRAGGTGTEAFF
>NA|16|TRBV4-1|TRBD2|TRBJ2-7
TGCGCCAGCAGCCAATTGACTAGCGGGACCCCCTACGAGCAGTACTTC
CASSQLTSGTPYEQYF
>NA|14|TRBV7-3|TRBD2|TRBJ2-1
TGTGCCAGCAGCTTAAGTGGGACTAGTCATGAGCAGTTCTTC
CASSLSGTSHEQFF
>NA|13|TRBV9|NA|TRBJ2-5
TGTGCCAGCAGCGTAGGCGGTCAAGAGACCCAGTACTTC
CASSVGGQETQYF
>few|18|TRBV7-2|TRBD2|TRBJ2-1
TGTGCCAGCAGCTTATTTGTTCTACAACTAGCGGGGGCAAAGGGGCAGTTCTTC
CASSLFVLQLAGAKGQFF
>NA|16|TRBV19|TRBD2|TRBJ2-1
TGTGCCAGTAGTATCTTACGCGGGAGCGCCTACAATGAGCAGTTCTTC
CASSILRGSAYNEQFF
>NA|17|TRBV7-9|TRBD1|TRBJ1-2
TGTGCCAGCAGCTTAGGAGCAGGGGGCAGCGGGGAAAGTGGCTACACCTTC
CASSLGAGGSGESGYTF
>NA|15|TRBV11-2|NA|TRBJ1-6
TGTGCCAGCAGCTTAGTAGGAGGGACTCAATCACCCCTCCACTTT
CASSLVGGTQSPLHF
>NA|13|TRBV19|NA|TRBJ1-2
TGTGCCTGTTCGACAGCTCCTACCTATGGCTACACCTTC
CACSTAPTYGYTF
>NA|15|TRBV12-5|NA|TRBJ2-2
TGTGCTAGTGGTTTGGTATTAGGCGGCTTCGGGGAGCTGTTTTTT
CASGLVLGGFGELFF
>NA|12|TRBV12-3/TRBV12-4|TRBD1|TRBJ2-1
TGTGCCAGCAGTTCCGGGACAGGCGAGCAGTTCTTC
CASSSGTGEQFF
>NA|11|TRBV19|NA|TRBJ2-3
TGTGCCAGCCAGTCCCTGGATACGCAGTATTTT
CASQSLDTQYF
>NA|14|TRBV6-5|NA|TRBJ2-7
TGTGCCAGCTCTAATGTGGGCGACTCCTACGAGCAGTACTTC
CASSNVGDSYEQYF
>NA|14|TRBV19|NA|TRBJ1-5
TGTGCCAGTAGTATAATGGACAATCTCCAGCCCCAGCATTTT
CASSIMDNLQPQHF
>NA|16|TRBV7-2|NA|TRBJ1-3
TGTGCCAGCAGCTCCCTCGGGAGCCTCTCTGGAAACACCATATATTTT
CASSSLGSLSGNTIYF
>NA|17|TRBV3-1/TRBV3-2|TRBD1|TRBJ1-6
TGTGCCAGCAGCGCCCGTACAGGGGGCTCCTATAATTCACCCCTCCACTTT
CASSARTGGSYNSPLHF
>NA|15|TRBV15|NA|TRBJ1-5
TGTGCCACCAGCAGTGACTCGGGGTGGAATCAGCCCCAGCATTTT
CATSSDSGWNQPQHF
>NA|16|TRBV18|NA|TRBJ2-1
TGTGCCAGCTCACCACAAATGGCAGGTCAGTCCAATGAGCAGTTCTTC
CASSPQMAGQSNEQFF
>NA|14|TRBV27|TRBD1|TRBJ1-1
TGTGCCAGCAGTAAACAGGGGCCGAACACTGAAGCTTTCTTT
CASSKQGPNTEAFF
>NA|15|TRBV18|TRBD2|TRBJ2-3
TGTGCCAGCTCACCGACTAGCGGGAGCACAGATACGCAGTATTTT
CASSPTSGSTDTQYF
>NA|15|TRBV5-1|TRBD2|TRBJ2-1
TGCGCCAGCAGCTTGGTACTAGCGGGAGAGCTTGAGCAGTTCTTC
CASSLVLAGELEQFF
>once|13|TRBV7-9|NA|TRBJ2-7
TGTGCCAGCAGCTTGGGCGACAGCTACGAGCAGTACTTC
CASSLGDSYEQYF
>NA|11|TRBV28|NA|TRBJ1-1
TGTGCCATCTACAGTGGCACTGAAGCTTTCTTT
CAIYSGTEAFF